The sequence of this T cell receptor (beta chain) was determined in a study of blood T cell repertoires in COVID-19. Looking at the study overall: The United States, Italy and Spain provided the acute and convalescent COVID-19 samples.

The table came from immunoSEQ multiplex PCR; TCRdb's copy has only in-frame clones and leaves some out. The top ten hold approximately 3% of the sample, which has roughly 43,000 clones, roughly 86% seen once. Before being deemed recovered, Cohort 3 donors had two negative PCRs, clearance, or symptom resolution. V shed 3 bases and J shed 3 bases, with 14 bases lying between them. The CDR3 totals 15 residues. In germline, CDR1 is SGHDT, CDR2 YYEEEE. Sequencing was performed on PBMCs or T cells enriched from blood (not recorded which). This sequence originates from a woman in her fifties or sixties who had recovered from COVID-19. This chain connects TRBV5-6 to TRBJ2-3, with TRBD1 as a possible D gene (6 bases). The CDR3 sequence is CASSSSGDGTDTQYF. The CDR3 DNA reads as TGTGCCAGCAGCTCTTCAGGGGATGGGACAGATACGCAGTATTTT.